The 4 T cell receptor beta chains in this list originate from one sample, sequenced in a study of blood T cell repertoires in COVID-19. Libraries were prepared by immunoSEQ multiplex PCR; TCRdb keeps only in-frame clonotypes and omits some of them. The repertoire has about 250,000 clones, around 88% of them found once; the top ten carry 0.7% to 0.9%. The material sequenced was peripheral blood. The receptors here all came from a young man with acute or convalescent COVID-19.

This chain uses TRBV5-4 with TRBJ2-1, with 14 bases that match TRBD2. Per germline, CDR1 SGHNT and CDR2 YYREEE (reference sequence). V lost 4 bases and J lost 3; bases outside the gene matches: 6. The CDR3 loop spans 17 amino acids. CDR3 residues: CASSPGGLAGVYNEQFF. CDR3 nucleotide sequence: TGTGCCAGCAGCCCCGGGGGACTAGCGGGGGTCTACAATGAGCAGTTCTTC.

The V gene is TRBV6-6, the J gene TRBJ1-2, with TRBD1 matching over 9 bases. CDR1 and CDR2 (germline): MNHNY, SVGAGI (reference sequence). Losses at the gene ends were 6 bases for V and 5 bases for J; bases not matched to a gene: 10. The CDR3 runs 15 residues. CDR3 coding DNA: TGTGCCAGCAGCTTTCCAGGACAGGGGAGTTATGGCTACACCTTC. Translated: CASSFPGQGSYGYTF.

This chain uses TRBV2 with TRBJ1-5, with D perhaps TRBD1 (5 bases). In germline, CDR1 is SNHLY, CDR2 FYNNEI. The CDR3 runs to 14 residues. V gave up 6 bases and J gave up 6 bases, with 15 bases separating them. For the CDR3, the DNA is TGTGCCAGCAGACGTCAGGGTACTCTTCAGCCCCAGCATTTT. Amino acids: CASRRQGTLQPQHF.

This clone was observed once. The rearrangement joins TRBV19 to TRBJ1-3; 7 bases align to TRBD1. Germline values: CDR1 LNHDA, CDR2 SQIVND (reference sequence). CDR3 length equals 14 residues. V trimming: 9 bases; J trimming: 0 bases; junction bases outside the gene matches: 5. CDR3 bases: TGTGCCAGCTGGGACAGACCCTCTGGAAACACCATATATTTT. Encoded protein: CASWDRPSGNTIYF.